This T cell receptor (beta chain) was sequenced for a study of post-analysis software for immune sequencing data. Study background: Patients with relapsing-remitting, secondary progressive and progressive-relapsing multiple sclerosis courses were all represented.

The trim removed 7 bases at V and 5 bases at J, leaving 1 base unmatched. CDR3 size: 13 residues. Germline CDR1 reads MNHEY; CDR2 reads SVGEGT. General study results and limits: Significantly decreased normalized Chao1 diversity was recorded for multiple sclerosis patients relative to controls. Patients had higher frequencies than controls of roughly five TRBV segments, including TRBV5-6, TRBV5-1 and TRBV20-1.

Concerning this clonotype: Antigen unknown.

Incorporated into the TCR beta cDNA libraries were unique molecular identifiers, which served to reduce PCR and sequencing biases. TCRdb re-called the PCR reads through MiXCR, storing one row per CDR3 protein. The sample lists almost 700,000 distinct CDR3 sequences; approximately 59% were seen once. The J gene is TRBJ2-3, the V gene TRBV6-2 or TRBV6-3, with TRBD2 matching 12 bases. This receptor was obtained from a girl aged 2 to 9 with multiple sclerosis. The sample was blood. CDR3 DNA sequence: TGTGCCAGCAAGACTAGCGGGAGAGATACGCAGTATTTT. Residues: CASKTSGRDTQYF.